The 9 T cell receptor beta chains below come from one sample, sequenced in a study of blood T cell repertoires in COVID-19. Some clones are missing from TCRdb's copy, which holds only in-frame ones; the method was immunoSEQ multiplex PCR. The table shows 200,000 to 300,000 clones, with over 80% occurring only once. The sample comprised PBMCs or T cells enriched from blood (not recorded which). The receptor set was obtained from a woman in her 30s with acute COVID-19.

The rearrangement uses TRBV11-2 and TRBJ1-1; D is uncertain. Germline loops: CDR1 SGHAT, CDR2 FQNNGV. This CDR3 contains 11 residues. Deletions cut 0 bases from V and 12 bases from J, with 8 bases between. CDR3 region: CASSLEGSPFF. The CDR3 nucleotides are TGTGCCAGCAGCTTAGAGGGGAGTCCTTTCTTT. Full variable domain (rest looked up from reference TRBV11-2 and TRBJ1-1): EAGVAQSPRYKIIEKRQSVAFWCNPISGHATLYWYQQILGQGPKLLIQFQNNGVVDDSQLPKDRFSAERLKGVDSTLKIQPAKLEDSAVYLCASSLEGSPFFGQGTRLTVV.

The gene calls are TRBV7-9 and TRBJ1-1, with a possible D match to TRBD1 (5 bases). Germline V gene sequence: CDR1 SEHNR, CDR2 FQNEAQ (reference sequence). The CDR3 runs 12 residues. V lost 4 bases and J 5 bases, leaving 8 bases between the germline ends. Here the CDR3 DNA reads TGTGCCAGCAGCTACGGGGGAACTGAAGCTTTCTTT. Encoded protein: CASSYGGTEAFF.

The chain uses TRBV25-1 and TRBJ1-3, with 9 bases that match TRBD1. The CDR3 runs 17 residues. V was pared by 3 bases and J by 0 bases, with 6 bases of the junction left unmatched. The germline V gene encodes CDR1 MGHDK and CDR2 SYGVNS. DNA of the CDR3: TGTGCCAGCAGTGATCAAACAGGGGGCTTCTCTGGAAACACCATATATTTT. This gives the protein CASSDQTGGFSGNTIYF.

This chain connects TRBV30 to TRBJ1-1; TRBD1 might be the D (6 bases). The CDR3 consists of 14 residues. CDR1 and CDR2 from the germline V gene are GTSNPN and SVGIG (reference sequence). V lost 0 bases, J lost 5 bases, and 13 bases lay in between. The CDR3 nucleotides read TGTGCCTGGAGTGTAACTCTGAGGGGGACTGAAGCTTTCTTT. It codes for CAWSVTLRGTEAFF.

V gene TRBV6-2 or TRBV6-3 combines with J gene TRBJ1-1; no reliable D call. Trimming shortened V by 6 bases and J by 1 base, and 12 bases separated the two germline ends. Germline CDR1 and CDR2: MNHEY and SVGEGT. This CDR3 contains 14 residues. As DNA, the CDR3 is TGTGCCAGCAGCCTAGGACTCACGAACACTGAAGCTTTCTTT. It translates to CASSLGLTNTEAFF.

V usage is TRBV10-3 and J usage is TRBJ2-2; 9 nucleotides line up with TRBD1. Germline V gives CDR1 ENHRY, CDR2 SYGVKD. V lost 8 bases and J lost 6; bases outside the gene matches: 16. This CDR3 is built from 17 residues. CDR3 DNA sequence: TGTGCCATCGGAACGCCGAGGAGGGACAGGGATTCCGGGGAGCTGTTTTTT. Its protein product is CAIGTPRRDRDSGELFF.

The chain links TRBV7-9 to TRBJ2-1; 12 positions agree with TRBD1. J gave up 7 bases and V 9 bases, and 7 bases lay outside the gene matches. CDR3 length equals 14 residues. Germline V CDR1 and CDR2: SEHNR, FQNEAQ (reference sequence). CDR3 protein: CASSGTGGRNEQFF. The CDR3 DNA follows: TGTGCCAGTTCCGGGACAGGGGGCCGGAATGAGCAGTTCTTC.

The rearrangement joins TRBV27 to TRBJ2-1; a weak D match, TRBD1 (5 bases). The germline gives CDR1 MNHEY, CDR2 SMNVEV (reference sequence). The CDR3 is 16 amino acids. V was cut by 4 bases and J by 3 bases, with 16 bases left in between. CDR3 sequence: CASSSGHARVYNEQFF. In nucleotides, the CDR3 is TGTGCCAGCAGTTCGGGCCACGCCAGGGTCTACAATGAGCAGTTCTTC.

The chain is built from TRBV9 and TRBJ2-1; possibly TRBD2 for D (6 bases). CDR3 size: 11 residues. Between the trimmed V and J ends, which lost 7 bases and 12 bases, there was a span of 14 bases. Germline CDR1 is SGDLS and CDR2 is YYNGEE. The CDR3 DNA sequence: TGTGCCAGCGGCCTAGGGAGGATGCAGTTCTTC. Translated, it gives CASGLGRMQFF.